This TCR beta chain was captured in a study of early T cells in non-severe SARS-CoV-2 infection. Study at large: Unsorted whole-blood RNA was sequenced in bulk, leaving chains unpaired.

Unique molecular identifiers were attached to individual cDNA molecules. TCRdb re-derived calls from the 5' RACE reads in MiXCR, one entry per CDR3 protein. The data hold 55,000 to 75,000 distinct CDR3 sequences, with around 9.9% observed a single time. With regard to this clonotype: What it recognizes is unknown.

Germline-derived CDR1 and CDR2 are SGHVS and FNYEAQ. The CDR3 extends over 16 amino acids. V was clipped by 5 bases and J by 1 base; unmatched bases: 6. General study results and limits: VDJdb matching, biased toward anti-spike CD8 responses, missed private and CD4 specificities.

This clonotype originated in an adult who was a healthcare worker with PCR-confirmed SARS-CoV-2 infection or an uninfected control (not recorded which). The sample was whole blood. V gene TRBV7-6 combines with J gene TRBJ1-4; TRBD1 agrees at 8 bases. The CDR3 protein is CASSIGQGRTNEKLFF. CDR3 sequence (DNA): TGTGCCAGCAGCATCGGACAGGGACGAACTAATGAAAAACTGTTTTTT.